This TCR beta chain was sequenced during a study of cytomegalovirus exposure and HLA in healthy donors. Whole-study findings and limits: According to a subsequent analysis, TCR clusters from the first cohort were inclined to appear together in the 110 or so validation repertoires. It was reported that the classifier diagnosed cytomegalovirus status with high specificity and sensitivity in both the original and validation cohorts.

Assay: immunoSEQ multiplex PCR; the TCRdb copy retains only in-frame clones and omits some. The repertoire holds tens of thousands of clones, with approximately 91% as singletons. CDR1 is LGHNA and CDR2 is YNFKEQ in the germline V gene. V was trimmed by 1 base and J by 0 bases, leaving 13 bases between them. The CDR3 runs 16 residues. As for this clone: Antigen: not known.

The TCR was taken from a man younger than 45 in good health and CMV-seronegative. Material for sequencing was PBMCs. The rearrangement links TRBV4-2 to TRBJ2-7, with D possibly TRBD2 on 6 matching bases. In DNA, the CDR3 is TGTGCCAGCAGCCAAGTCGTGGCAGCGGGCTCCTACGAGCAGTACTTC. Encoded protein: CASSQVVAAGSYEQYF.